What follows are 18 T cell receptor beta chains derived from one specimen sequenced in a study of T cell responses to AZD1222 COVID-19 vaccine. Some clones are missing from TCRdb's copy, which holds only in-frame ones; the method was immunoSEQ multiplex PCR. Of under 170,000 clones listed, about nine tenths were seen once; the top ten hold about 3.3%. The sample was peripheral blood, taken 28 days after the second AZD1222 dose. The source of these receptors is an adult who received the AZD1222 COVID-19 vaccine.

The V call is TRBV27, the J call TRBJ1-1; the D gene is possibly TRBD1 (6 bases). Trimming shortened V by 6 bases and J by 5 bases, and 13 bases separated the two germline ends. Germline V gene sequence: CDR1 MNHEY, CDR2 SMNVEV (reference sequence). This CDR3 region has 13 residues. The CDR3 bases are TGTGCCAGCAGGGGAGGGGGAAGGACTGAAGCTTTCTTT. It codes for CASRGGGRTEAFF.

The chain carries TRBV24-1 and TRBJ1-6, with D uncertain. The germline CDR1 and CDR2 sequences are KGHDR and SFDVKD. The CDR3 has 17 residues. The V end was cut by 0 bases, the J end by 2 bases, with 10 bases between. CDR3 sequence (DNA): TGTGCCACCAGTGATTTGGGCCGGGATACCTATAATTCACCCCTCCACTTT. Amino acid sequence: CATSDLGRDTYNSPLHF.

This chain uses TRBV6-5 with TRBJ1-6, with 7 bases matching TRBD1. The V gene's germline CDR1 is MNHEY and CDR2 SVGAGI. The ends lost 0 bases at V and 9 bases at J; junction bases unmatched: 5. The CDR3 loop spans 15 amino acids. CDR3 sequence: CASSYSEGGGSPLHF. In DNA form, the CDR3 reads TGTGCCAGCAGTTACTCGGAAGGGGGCGGTTCACCCCTCCACTTT.

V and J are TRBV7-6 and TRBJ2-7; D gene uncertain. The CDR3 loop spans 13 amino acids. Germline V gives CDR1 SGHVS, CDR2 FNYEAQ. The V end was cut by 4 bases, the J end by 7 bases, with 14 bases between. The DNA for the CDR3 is TGTGCCAGCAGCTCACCCTCTTCTAGGGAGCAGTACTTC. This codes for CASSSPSSREQYF.

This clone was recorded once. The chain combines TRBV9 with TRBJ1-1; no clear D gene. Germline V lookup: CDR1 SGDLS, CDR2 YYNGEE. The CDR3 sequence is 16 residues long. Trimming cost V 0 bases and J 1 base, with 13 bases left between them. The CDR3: CASSVGAVGWNTEAFF. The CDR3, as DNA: TGTGCCAGCAGCGTAGGGGCCGTGGGCTGGAACACTGAAGCTTTCTTT.

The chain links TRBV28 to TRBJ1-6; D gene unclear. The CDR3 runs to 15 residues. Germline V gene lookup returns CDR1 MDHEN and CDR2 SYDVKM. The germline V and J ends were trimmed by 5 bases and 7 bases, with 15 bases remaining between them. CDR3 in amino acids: CASSAPAGLNSPLHF. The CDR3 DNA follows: TGTGCCAGCAGTGCCCCCGCGGGGTTGAATTCACCCCTCCACTTT.

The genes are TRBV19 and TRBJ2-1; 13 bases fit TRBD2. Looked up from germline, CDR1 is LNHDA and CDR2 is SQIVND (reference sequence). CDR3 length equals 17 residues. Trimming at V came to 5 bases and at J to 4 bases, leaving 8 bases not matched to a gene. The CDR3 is CASSSGLAGAWYNEQFF. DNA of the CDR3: TGTGCCAGTAGTTCCGGACTAGCGGGAGCCTGGTACAATGAGCAGTTCTTC.

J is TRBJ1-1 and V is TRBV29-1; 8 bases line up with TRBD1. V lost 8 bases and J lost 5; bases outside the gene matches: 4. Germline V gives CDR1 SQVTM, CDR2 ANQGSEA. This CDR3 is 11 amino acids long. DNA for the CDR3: TGCAGCACCCGGACAGGGACTGAAGCTTTCTTT. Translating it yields CSTRTGTEAFF. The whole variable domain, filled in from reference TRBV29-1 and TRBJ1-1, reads SAVISQKPSRDICQRGTSLTIQCQVDSQVTMMFWYRQQPGQSLTLIATANQGSEATYESGFVIDKFPISRPNLTFSTLTVSNMSPEDSSIYLCSTRTGTEAFFGQGTRLTVV.

Here the CDR3 reads CAISESTLSNQPQHF. DNA for the CDR3: TGTGCCATCAGTGAGTCAACCCTTAGCAATCAGCCCCAGCATTTT. The J gene is TRBJ1-5, the V gene TRBV10-3; D gene ambiguous. CDR3 length: 15 residues. V was shortened by 0 bases and J by 0 bases, with 6 bases between the two germline ends. The V gene's germline CDR1 is ENHRY and CDR2 SYGVKD.

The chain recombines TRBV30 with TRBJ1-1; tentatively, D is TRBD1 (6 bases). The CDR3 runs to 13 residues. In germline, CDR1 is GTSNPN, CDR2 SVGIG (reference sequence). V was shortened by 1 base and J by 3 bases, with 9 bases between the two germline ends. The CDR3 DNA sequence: TGTGCCTGGAGTGGATCAGGGGACACTGAAGCTTTCTTT. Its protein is CAWSGSGDTEAFF.

The CDR3 reads CASSLTLASAGELFF. The CDR3 nucleotides are TGTGCCAGCAGCTTGACGCTAGCGAGCGCCGGGGAGCTGTTTTTT. V and J are TRBV5-5 and TRBJ2-2, with a possible D match to TRBD2 (6 bases). The CDR3 is made up of 15 amino acids. V lost 1 base, J lost 6 bases, and 13 bases lay in between. The germline V gene encodes CDR1 SGHKS and CDR2 YYEKEE (reference sequence).

The CDR3, as DNA: TGTGCCAGCAGCAAGGGACAGCCAAATCAGCCCCAGCATTTT. Encoded protein: CASSKGQPNQPQHF. The chain carries TRBV5-6 and TRBJ1-5; 7 bases are a match to TRBD1. V gave up 4 bases and J gave up 4 bases; unmatched junction bases: 5. The germline V gene encodes CDR1 SGHDT and CDR2 YYEEEE. The CDR3 extends over 14 amino acids.

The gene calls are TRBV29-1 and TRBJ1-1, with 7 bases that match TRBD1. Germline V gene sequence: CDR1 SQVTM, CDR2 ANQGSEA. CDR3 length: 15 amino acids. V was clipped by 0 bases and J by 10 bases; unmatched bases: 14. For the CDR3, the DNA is TGCAGCGTTGAAGATCAGTCGTGGGGCAGGGGGTTAGCTTTCTTT. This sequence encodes CSVEDQSWGRGLAFF.

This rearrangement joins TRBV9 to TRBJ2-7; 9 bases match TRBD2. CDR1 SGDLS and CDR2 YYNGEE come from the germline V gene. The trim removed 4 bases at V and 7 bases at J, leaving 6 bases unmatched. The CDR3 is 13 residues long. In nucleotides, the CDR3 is TGTGCCAGCAGCATAGCGGGAGCGGGAGAGCAGTACTTC. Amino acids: CASSIAGAGEQYF. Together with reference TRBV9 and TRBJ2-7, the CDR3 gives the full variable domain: DSGVTQTPKHLITATGQRVTLRCSPRSGDLSVYWYQQSLDQGLQFLIQYYNGEERAKGNILERFSAQQFPDLHSELNLSSLELGDSALYFCASSIAGAGEQYFGPGTRLTVT.

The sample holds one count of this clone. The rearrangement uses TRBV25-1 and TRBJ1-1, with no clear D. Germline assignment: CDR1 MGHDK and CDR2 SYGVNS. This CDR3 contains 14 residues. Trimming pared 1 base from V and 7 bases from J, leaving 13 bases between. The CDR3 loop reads CASSESGTVDEAFF. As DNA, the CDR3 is TGTGCCAGCAGTGAATCAGGCACGGTTGATGAAGCTTTCTTT.

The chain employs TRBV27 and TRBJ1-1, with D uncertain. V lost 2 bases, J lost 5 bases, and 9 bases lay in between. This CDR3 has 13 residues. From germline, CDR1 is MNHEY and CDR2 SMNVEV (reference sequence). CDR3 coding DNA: TGTGCCAGCAGTTTACAGGTTCGGACTGAAGCTTTCTTT. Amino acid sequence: CASSLQVRTEAFF.

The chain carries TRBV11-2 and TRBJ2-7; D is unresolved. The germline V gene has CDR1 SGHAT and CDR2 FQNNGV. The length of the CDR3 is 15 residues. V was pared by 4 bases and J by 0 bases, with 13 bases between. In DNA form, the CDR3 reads TGTGCCAGCAGCTCCGCAATGGTTAGCTCCTACGAGCAGTACTTC. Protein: CASSSAMVSSYEQYF.

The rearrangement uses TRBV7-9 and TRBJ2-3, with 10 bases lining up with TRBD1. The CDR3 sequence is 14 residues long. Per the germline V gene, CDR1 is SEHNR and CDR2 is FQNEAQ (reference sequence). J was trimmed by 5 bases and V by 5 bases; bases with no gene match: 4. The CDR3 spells CASSPWDRGDTQYF. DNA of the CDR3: TGTGCCAGCAGCCCCTGGGACAGGGGAGATACGCAGTATTTT.